This T cell receptor (beta chain) was documented in a study of T-cell reconstitution after alpha-beta-depleted transplantation in children. Unique molecular identifiers were incorporated during preparation of the TCRbeta library. TCRdb passed the PCR reads through MiXCR, listing each CDR3 protein once. The table shows around 420,000 distinct CDR3 sequences, with around 15% occurring only once. This clonotype has ten or more counts. Its specificity is unknown. Overall study findings and caveats: Counts and diversity of T cells one year after transplant came mostly from newly produced T cells. Reportedly, roughly two months post-transplant, alpha-beta T cells arose from several hundred expanded graft clones.

CDR3 length equals 13 residues. Germline V gene lookup returns CDR1 SGHNT and CDR2 YYREEE (reference sequence). Between the trimmed V and J ends, which lost 0 bases and 6 bases, there was a span of 8 bases. The receptor's source is a boy younger than two who had a stem cell transplant for Wiskott-Aldrich syndrome, so the T cells may come from the graft donor. The J gene is TRBJ2-3, the V gene TRBV5-4, with D hard to call. Source: PBMCs, mostly from graft donor cells, taken 360 days after TCRalphabeta/CD19-depleted stem cell transplant. As DNA, the CDR3 is TGTGCCAGCAGCTTGGACGTTTGGGATACGCAGTATTTT. The encoded protein is CASSLDVWDTQYF.